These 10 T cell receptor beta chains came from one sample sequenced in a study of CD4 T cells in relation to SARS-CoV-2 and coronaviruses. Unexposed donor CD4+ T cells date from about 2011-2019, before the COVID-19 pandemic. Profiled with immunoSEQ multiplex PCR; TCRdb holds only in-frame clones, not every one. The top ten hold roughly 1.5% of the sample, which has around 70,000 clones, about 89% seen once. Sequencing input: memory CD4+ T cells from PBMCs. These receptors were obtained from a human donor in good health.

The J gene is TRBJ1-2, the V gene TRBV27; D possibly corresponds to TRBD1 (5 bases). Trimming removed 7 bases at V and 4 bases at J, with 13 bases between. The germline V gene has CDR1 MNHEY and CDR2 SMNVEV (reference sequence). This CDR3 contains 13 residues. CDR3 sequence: CASTPTRGYGYTF. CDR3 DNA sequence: TGTGCCAGCACCCCTACGAGGGGCTATGGCTACACCTTC.

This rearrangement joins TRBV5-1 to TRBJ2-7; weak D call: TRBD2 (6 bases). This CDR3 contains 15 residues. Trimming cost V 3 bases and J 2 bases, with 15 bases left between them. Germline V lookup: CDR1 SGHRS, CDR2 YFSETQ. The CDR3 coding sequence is TGCGCCAGCAGCTCTGGCGGGGTGGAGACCTACGAGCAGTACTTC. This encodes CASSSGGVETYEQYF.

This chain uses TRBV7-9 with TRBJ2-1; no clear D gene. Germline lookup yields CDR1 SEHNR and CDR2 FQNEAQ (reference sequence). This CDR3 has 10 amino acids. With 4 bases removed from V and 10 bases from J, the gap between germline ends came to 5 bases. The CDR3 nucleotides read TGTGCCAGCAGCTCTCGAGAGCAGTTCTTC. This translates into CASSSREQFF.

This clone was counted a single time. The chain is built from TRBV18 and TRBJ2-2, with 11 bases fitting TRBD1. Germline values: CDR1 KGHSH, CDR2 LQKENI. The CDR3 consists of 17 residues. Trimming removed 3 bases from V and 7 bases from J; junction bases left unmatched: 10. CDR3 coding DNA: TGTGCCAGCTCACCGGTGCTCGGACAGGGGGCAAGCGGGGAGCTGTTTTTT. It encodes CASSPVLGQGASGELFF. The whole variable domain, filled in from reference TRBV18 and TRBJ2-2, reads NAGVMQNPRHLVRRRGQEARLRCSPMKGHSHVYWYRQLPEEGLKFMVYLQKENIIDESGMPKERFSAEFPKEGPSILRIQQVVRGDSAAYFCASSPVLGQGASGELFFGEGSRLTVL.

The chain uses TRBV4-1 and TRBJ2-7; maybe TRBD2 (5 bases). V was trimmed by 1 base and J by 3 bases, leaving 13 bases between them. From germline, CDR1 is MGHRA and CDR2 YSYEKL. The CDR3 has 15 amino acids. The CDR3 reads CASSQVGIRVYEQYF. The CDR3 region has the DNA TGCGCCAGCAGCCAAGTCGGGATTCGGGTCTACGAGCAGTACTTC.

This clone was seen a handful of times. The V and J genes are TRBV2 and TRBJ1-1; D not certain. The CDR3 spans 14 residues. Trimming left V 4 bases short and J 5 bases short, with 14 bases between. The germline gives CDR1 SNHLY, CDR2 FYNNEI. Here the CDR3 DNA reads TGTGCCAGCAGTGCGCGGGTCTTTGGAACTGAAGCTTTCTTT. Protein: CASSARVFGTEAFF.

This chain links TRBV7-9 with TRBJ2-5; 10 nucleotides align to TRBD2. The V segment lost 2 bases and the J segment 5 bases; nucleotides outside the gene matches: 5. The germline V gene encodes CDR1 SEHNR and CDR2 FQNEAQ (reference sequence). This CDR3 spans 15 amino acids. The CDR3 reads CASSLPSGGGETQYF. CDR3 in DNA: TGTGCCAGCAGCTTACCTAGCGGGGGAGGGGAGACCCAGTACTTC.

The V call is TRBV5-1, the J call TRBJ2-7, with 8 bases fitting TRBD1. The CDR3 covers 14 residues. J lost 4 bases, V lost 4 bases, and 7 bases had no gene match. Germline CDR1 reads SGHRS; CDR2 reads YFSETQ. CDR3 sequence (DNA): TGCGCCAGCAGCCGTCCGGGACAGGTATACGAGCAGTACTTC. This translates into CASSRPGQVYEQYF.

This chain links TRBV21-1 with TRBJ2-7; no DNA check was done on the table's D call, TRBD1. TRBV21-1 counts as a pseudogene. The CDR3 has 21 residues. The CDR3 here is CASSKLPCGQGVPQSAHEQYF. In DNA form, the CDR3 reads TGTGCCAGCAGCAAACTCCCTTGCGGACAGGGGGTTCCTCAGTCAGCGCACGAGCAGTACTTC.

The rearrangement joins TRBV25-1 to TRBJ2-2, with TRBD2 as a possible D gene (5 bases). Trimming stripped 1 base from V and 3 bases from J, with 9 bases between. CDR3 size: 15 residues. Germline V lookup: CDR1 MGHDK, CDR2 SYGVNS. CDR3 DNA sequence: TGTGCCAGCAGTGAATCGGGGAGCCACACCGGGGAGCTGTTTTTT. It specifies CASSESGSHTGELFF. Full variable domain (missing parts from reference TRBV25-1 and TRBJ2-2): EADIYQTPRYLVIGTGKKITLECSQTMGHDKMYWYQQDPGMELHLIHYSYGVNSTEKGDLSSESTVSRIRTEHFPLTLESARPSHTSQYLCASSESGSHTGELFFGEGSRLTVL.